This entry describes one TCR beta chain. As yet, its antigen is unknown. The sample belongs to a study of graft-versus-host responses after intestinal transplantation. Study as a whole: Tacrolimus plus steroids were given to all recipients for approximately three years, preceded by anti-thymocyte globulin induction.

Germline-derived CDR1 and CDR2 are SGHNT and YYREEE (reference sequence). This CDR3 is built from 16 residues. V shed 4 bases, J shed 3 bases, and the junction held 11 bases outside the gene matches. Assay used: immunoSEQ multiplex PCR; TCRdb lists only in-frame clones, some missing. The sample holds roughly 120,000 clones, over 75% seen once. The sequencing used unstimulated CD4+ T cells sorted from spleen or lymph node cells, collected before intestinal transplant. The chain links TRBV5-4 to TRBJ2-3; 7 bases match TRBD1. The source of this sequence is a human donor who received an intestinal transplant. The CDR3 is CASSPGGTGVTDTQYF. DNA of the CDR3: TGTGCCAGCAGCCCTGGAGGTACAGGGGTGACAGATACGCAGTATTTT.